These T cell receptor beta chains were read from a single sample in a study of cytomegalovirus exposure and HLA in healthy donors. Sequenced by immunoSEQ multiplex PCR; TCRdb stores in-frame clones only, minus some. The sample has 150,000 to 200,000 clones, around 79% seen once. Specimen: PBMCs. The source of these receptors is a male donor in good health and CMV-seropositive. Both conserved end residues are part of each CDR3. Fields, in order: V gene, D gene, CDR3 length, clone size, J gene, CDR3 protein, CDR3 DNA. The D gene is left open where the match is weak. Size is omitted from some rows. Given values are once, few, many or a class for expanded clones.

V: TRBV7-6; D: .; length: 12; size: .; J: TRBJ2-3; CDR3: CASSLIADTQYF; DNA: TGTGCCAGCAGCTTAATCGCAGATACGCAGTATTTT
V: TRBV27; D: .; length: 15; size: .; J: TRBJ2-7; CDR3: CASSPTGFSSYEQYF; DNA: TGTGCCAGCAGTCCGACAGGCTTTAGCTCCTACGAGCAGTACTTC
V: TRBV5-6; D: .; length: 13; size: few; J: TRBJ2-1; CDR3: CASSLAYLNEQFF; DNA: TGTGCCAGCAGCTTGGCCTACTTGAATGAGCAGTTCTTC
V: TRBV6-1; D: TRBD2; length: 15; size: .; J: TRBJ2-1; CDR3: CASRGTSGSDDEQFF; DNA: TGTGCCAGCAGAGGGACTAGCGGGAGTGACGATGAGCAGTTCTTC
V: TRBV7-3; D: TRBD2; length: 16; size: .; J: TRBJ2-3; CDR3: CASSVGASGSTDTQYF; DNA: TGTGCCAGCTCTGTGGGGGCTAGCGGGAGCACAGATACGCAGTATTTT
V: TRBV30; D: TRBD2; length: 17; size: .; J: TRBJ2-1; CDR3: CAWNPGLAGGTYNEQFF; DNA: TGTGCCTGGAACCCGGGACTAGCGGGAGGAACCTACAATGAGCAGTTCTTC
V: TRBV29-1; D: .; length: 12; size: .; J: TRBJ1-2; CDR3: CSVNRVIGGYTF; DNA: TGCAGCGTTAACAGGGTAATCGGTGGCTACACCTTC
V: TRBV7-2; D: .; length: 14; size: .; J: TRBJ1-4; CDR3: CASSRGLHNEKLFF; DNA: TGTGCCAGCAGCCGGGGTCTCCATAATGAAAAACTGTTTTTT
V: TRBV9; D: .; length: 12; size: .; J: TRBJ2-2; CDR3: CASSRPRGELFF; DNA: TGTGCCAGCAGCCGTCCCCGGGGGGAGCTGTTTTTT
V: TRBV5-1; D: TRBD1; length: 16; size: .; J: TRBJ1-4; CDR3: CASSLAGQGASEKLFF; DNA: TGCGCCAGCAGCTTGGCGGGACAGGGGGCCAGTGAAAAACTGTTTTTT
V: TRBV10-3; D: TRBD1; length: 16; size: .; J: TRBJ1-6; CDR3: CAIQGGTGGTNSPLHF; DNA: TGTGCCATCCAAGGGGGGACAGGAGGAACTAATTCACCCCTCCACTTT
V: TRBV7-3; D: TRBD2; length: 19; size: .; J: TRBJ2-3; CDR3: CASSSTPRLLAGITDTQYF; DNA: TGTGCCAGCAGCTCCACTCCGCGCCTACTAGCGGGTATCACAGATACGCAGTATTTT
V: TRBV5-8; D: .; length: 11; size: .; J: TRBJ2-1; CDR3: CASSLGPFEVF; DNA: TGTGCCAGCAGCTTGGGTCCCTTTGAGGTCTTC
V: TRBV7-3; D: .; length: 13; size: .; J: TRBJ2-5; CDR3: CASSLAGVETQYF; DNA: TGTGCCAGCAGCTTAGCAGGGGTGGAGACCCAGTACTTC
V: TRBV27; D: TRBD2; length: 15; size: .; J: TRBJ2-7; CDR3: CASSSSGTFAYEQYF; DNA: TGTGCCAGCAGTTCTAGCGGGACCTTCGCGTACGAGCAGTACTTC
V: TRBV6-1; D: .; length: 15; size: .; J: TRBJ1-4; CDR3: CASSETDRSREKLFF; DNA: TGTGCCAGCAGTGAAACCGACAGGTCTCGTGAAAAACTGTTTTTT
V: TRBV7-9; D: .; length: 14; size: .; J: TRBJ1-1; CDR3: CASSSGNGNTEAFF; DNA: TGTGCCAGCAGCTCAGGGAATGGGAACACTGAAGCTTTCTTT
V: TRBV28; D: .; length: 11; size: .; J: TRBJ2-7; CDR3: CASGLGYEQYF; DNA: TGTGCCAGCGGACTGGGCTACGAGCAGTACTTC
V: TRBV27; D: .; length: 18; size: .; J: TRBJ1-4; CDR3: CASSSAFYLQGPNEKLFF; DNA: TGTGCCAGCAGTTCAGCATTCTACTTACAGGGTCCTAATGAAAAACTGTTTTTT
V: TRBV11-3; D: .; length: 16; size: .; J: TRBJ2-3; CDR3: CASSSPAGGSTDTQYF; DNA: TGTGCCAGCAGCTCCCCCGCCGGCGGAAGCACAGATACGCAGTATTTT
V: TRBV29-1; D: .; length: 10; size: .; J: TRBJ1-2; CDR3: CSVDSDGYTF; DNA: TGCAGCGTAGACTCGGATGGCTACACCTTC
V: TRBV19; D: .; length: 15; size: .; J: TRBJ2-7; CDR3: CASKGAGALSYEQYF; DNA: TGTGCCAGTAAGGGAGCAGGGGCCCTCTCCTACGAGCAGTACTTC
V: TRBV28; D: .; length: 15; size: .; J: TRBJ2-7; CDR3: CASSFYDREVREQYF; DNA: TGTGCCAGCAGTTTTTATGACAGGGAGGTCCGCGAGCAGTACTTC
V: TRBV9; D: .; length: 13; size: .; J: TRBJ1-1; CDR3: CASATQGNTEAFF; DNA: TGTGCCAGCGCAACACAGGGGAACACTGAAGCTTTCTTT
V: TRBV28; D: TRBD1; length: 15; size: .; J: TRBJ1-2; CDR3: CASSPGQGGTYGYTF; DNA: TGTGCCAGCAGCCCCGGACAGGGGGGCACCTATGGCTACACCTTC
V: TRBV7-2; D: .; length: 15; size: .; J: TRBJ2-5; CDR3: CASSLAINREETQYF; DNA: TGTGCCAGCAGCTTAGCCATTAACAGGGAAGAGACCCAGTACTTC
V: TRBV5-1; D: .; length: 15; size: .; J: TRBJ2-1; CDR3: CASSLARSSYNEQFF; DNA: TGCGCCAGCAGCTTGGCTCGGAGCTCCTACAATGAGCAGTTCTTC
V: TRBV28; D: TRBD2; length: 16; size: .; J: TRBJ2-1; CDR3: CASSLFSGLAVNEQFF; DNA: TGTGCCAGCAGTTTATTCTCAGGACTAGCGGTCAATGAGCAGTTCTTC
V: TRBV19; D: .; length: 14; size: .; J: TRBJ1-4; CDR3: CASRLREPGEKLFF; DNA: TGTGCCAGTAGGCTCCGGGAACCGGGTGAAAAACTGTTTTTT
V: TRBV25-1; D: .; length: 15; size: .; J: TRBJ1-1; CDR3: CASSLLGAGNTEAFF; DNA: TGTGCCAGCAGCTTACTTGGGGCAGGGAACACTGAAGCTTTCTTT
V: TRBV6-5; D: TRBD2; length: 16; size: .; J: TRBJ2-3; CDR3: CASSSTGTSGTDTQYF; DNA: TGTGCCAGCAGTTCCACCGGGACTAGCGGCACAGATACGCAGTATTTT
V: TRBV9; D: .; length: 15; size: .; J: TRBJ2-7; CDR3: CASSARDSASYEQYF; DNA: TGTGCCAGCAGCGCCCGGGACTCTGCATCCTACGAGCAGTACTTC
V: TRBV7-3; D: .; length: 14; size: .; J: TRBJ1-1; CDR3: CASSLTRGNTEAFF; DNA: TGTGCCAGCAGCTTAACTAGGGGGAACACTGAAGCTTTCTTT
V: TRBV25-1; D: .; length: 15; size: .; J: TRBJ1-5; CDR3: CASSNPTDSNQPQHF; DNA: TGTGCCAGCAGTAATCCGACAGATAGCAATCAGCCCCAGCATTTT
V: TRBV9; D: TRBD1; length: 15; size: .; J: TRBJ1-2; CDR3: CASSVDQGGIGGYTF; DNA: TGTGCCAGCAGCGTAGACCAAGGGGGCATAGGCGGCTACACCTTC
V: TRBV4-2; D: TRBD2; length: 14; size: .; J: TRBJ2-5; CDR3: CASSQTSGEETQYF; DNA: TGTGCCAGCAGCCAGACTAGCGGGGAAGAGACCCAGTACTTC
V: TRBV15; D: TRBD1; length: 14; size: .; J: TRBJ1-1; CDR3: CATSRVGTVTEAFF; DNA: TGTGCCACCAGCAGAGTTGGGACAGTCACTGAAGCTTTCTTT
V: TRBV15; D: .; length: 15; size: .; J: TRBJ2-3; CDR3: CATSRAGSSTDTQYF; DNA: TGTGCCACCAGCAGGGCAGGGTCTAGCACAGATACGCAGTATTTT
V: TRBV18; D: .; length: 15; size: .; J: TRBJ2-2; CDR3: CASPTDDYNTGELFF; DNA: TGTGCCAGCCCGACGGACGACTATAACACCGGGGAGCTGTTTTTT
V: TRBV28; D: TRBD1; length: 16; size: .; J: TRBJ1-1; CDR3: CASSVGTGGLNTEAFF; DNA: TGTGCCAGCAGCGTTGGAACAGGGGGGTTGAACACTGAAGCTTTCTTT
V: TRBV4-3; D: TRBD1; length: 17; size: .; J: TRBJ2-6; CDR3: CASSLQGQASGANVLTF; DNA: TGCGCCAGCAGCTTACAGGGGCAAGCCTCTGGGGCCAACGTCCTGACTTTC
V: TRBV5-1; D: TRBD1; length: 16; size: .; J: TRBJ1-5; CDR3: CASSLGTAYSNQPQHF; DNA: TGCGCCAGCAGCCTAGGGACAGCTTATAGCAATCAGCCCCAGCATTTT
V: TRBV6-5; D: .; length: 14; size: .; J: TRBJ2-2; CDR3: CASSAPGYTGELFF; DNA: TGTGCCAGCAGTGCCCCAGGGTACACCGGGGAGCTGTTTTTT
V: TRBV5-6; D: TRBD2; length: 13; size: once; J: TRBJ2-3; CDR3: CASSPGRTDTQYF; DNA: TGTGCCAGCAGTCCCGGGAGGACAGATACGCAGTATTTT
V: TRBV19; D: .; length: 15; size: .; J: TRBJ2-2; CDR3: CASIPGTPNTGELFF; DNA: TGTGCCAGTATCCCCGGGACACCGAACACCGGGGAGCTGTTTTTT
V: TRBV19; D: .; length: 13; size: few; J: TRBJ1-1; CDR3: CASSIAAGTEAFF; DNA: TGTGCCAGTAGTATAGCGGCAGGGACTGAAGCTTTCTTT
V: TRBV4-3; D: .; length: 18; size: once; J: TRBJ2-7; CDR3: CASSQVNTQGSRFYEQYF; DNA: TGCGCCAGCAGCCAAGTTAATACACAGGGCAGTCGATTCTACGAGCAGTACTTC
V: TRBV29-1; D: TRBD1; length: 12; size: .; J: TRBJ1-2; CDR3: CSVGPQQGAYTF; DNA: TGCAGCGTTGGCCCCCAACAGGGGGCGTACACCTTC
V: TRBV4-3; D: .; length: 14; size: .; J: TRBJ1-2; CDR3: CASSQDGDYYGYTF; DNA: TGCGCCAGCAGCCAAGACGGGGACTACTATGGCTACACCTTC
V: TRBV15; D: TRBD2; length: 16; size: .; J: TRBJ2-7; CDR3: CATSGATSGGTYEQYF; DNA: TGTGCCACCAGCGGGGCAACTAGCGGGGGGACCTACGAGCAGTACTTC
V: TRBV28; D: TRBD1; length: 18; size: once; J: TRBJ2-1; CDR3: CASISKNGDRGPYNEQFF; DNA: TGTGCCAGCATCTCAAAAAACGGGGACAGAGGTCCCTACAATGAGCAGTTCTTC
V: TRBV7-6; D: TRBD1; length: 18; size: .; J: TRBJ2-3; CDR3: CASSHRAGQGFDTDTQYF; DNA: TGTGCCAGCAGCCACCGAGCTGGACAGGGTTTTGACACAGATACGCAGTATTTT
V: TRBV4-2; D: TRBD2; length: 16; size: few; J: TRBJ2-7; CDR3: CASSQAGGRAGYEQYF; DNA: TGTGCCAGCAGCCAGGCGGGCGGGAGGGCGGGCTACGAGCAGTACTTC
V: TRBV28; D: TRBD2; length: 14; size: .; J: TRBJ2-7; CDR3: CASSRGLASYEQYF; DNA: TGTGCCAGCAGTCGGGGACTAGCGAGTTACGAGCAGTACTTC